The clone carrying this T cell receptor beta chain was counted only a few times. CDR1 is MNHNS, CDR2 SASEGT, per germline. The V end was cut by 6 bases, the J end by 2 bases, with 8 bases between. CDR3 length: 12 amino acids. This entry comes from a study of early T cells in non-severe SARS-CoV-2 infection. Turning to the study itself: Unpaired chains resulted from sequencing bulk RNA of unsorted whole blood.

Individual cDNA molecules were tagged with unique molecular identifiers. TCRdb independently ran MiXCR on the 5' RACE reads; one entry per CDR3 protein. The sample lists tens of thousands of distinct CDR3 sequences; approximately 13% were seen once. The receptor was derived from an adult who was a healthcare worker with PCR-confirmed SARS-CoV-2 infection or an uninfected control (not recorded which). J is TRBJ2-7 and V is TRBV6-1; no reliable D call. The sequenced sample was whole blood. The DNA of the CDR3 is TGTGCCAGCAGGGGGATCGCCTACGAGCAGTACTTC. Translation: CASRGIAYEQYF.